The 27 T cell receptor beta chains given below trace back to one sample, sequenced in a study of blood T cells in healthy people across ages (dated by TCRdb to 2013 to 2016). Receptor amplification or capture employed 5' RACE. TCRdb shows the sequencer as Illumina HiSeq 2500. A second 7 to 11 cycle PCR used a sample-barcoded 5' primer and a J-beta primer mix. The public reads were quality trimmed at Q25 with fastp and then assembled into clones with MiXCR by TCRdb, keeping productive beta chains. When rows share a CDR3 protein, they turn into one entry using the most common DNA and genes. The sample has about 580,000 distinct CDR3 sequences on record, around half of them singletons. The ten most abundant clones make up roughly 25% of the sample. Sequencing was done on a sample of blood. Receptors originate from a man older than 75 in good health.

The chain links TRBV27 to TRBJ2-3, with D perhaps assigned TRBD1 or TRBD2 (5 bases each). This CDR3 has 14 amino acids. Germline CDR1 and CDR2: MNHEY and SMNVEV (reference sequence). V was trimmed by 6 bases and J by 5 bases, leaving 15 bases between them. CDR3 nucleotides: TGTGCCAGCAGCCCCCGGGACCAAGGAGATACGCAGTATTTT. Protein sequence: CASSPRDQGDTQYF.

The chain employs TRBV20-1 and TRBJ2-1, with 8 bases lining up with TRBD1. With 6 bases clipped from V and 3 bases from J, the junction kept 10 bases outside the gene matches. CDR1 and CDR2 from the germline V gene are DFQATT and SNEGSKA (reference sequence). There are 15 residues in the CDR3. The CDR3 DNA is TGCAGTGCCCAGAAGGGGACAGGCGTCTACAATGAGCAGTTCTTC. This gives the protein CSAQKGTGVYNEQFF.

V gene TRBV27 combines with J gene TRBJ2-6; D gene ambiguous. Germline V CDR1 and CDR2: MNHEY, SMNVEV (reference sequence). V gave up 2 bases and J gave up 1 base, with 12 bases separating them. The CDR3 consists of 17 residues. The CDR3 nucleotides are TGTGCCAGCAGTTTAGCCCCAAGAAGGTCTGGGGCCAACGTCCTGACTTTC. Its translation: CASSLAPRRSGANVLTF.

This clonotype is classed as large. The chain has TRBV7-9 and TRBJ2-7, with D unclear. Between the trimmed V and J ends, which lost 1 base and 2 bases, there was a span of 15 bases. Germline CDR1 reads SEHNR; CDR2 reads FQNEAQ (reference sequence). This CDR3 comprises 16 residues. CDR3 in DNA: TGTGCCAGCAGCTTAGAGTTTGCTATCAGACCCTACGAGCAGTACTTC. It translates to CASSLEFAIRPYEQYF.

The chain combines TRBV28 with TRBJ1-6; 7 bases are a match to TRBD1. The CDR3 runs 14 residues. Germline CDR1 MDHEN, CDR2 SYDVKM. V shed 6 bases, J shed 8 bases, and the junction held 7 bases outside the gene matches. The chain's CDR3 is CASSGTAGDSPLHF. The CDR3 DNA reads TGTGCCAGCAGCGGGACAGCGGGGGATTCACCCCTCCACTTT.

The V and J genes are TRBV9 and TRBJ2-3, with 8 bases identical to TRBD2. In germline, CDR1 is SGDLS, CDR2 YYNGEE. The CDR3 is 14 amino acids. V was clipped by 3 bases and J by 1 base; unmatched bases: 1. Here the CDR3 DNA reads TGTGCCAGCAGCGAGCGGGGGCGCACAGATACGCAGTATTTT. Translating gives CASSERGRTDTQYF.

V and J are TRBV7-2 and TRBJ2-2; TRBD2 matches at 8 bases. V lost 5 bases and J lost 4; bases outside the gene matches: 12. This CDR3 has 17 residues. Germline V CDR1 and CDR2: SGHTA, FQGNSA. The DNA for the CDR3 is TGTGCCAGCAGCCCAAATTCCGGGACTAGGCCCACCGGGGAGCTGTTTTTT. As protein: CASSPNSGTRPTGELFF. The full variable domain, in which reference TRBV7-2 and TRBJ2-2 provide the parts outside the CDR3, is GAGVSQSPSNKVTEKGKDVELRCDPISGHTALYWYRQSLGQGLEFLIYFQGNSAPDKSGLPSDRFSAERTGGSVSTLTIQRTQQEDSAVYLCASSPNSGTRPTGELFFGEGSRLTVL.

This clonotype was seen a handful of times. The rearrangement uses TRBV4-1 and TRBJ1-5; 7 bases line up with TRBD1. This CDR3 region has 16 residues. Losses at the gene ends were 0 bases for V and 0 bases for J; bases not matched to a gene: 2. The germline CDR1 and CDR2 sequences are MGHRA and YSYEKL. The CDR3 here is CASSQDDRVSNQPQHF. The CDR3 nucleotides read TGCGCCAGCAGCCAAGATGACAGGGTTAGCAATCAGCCCCAGCATTTT.

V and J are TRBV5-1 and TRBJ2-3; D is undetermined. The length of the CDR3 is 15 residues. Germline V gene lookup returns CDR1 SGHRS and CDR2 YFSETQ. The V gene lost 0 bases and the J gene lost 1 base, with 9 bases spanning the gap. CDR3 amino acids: CASSLDAKGTDTQYF. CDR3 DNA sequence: TGCGCCAGCAGCTTGGATGCGAAAGGCACAGATACGCAGTATTTT.

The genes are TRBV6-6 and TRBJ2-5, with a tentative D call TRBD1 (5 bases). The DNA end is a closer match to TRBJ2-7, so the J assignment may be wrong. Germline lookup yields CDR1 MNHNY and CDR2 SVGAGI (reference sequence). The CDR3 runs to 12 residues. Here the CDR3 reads CASSIRGREQYF. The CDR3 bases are TGTGCCAGCAGTATTAGGGGCCGCGAGCAGTACTTC.

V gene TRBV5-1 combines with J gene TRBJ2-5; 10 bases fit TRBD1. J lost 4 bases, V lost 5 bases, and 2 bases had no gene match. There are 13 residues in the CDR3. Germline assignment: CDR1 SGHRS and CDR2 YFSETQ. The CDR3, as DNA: TGCGCCAGCAGAAGGACAGGGGGAGAGACCCAGTACTTC. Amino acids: CASRRTGGETQYF.

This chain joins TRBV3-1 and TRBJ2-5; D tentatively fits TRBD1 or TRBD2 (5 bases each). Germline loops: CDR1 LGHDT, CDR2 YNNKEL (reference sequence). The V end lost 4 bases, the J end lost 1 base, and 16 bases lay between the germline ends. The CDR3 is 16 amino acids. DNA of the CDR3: TGTGCCAGCAGCCGAATTGGGACCATATCCCAAGAGACCCAGTACTTC. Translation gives CASSRIGTISQETQYF.

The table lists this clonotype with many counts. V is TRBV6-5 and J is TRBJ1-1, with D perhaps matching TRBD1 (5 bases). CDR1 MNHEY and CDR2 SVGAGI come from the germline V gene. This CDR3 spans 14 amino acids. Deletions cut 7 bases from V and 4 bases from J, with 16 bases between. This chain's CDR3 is CASKLGQGFTEAFF. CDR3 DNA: TGTGCCAGCAAGCTGGGGCAGGGATTCACTGAAGCTTTCTTT.

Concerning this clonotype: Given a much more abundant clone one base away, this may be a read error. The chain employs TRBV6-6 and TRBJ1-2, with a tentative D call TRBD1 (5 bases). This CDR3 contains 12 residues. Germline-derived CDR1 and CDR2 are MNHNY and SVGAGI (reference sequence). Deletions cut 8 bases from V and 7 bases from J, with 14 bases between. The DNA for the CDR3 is TGTGCCAGCGCCTTAGGGGTATTTGGCTACACCTTC. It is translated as CASALGVFGYTF.

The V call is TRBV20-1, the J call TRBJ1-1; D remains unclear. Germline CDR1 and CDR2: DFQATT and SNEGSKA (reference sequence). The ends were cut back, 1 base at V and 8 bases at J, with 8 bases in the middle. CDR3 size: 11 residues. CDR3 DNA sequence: TGCAGTGCTAGAGGCGGTATCGAAGCTTTCTTT. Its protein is CSARGGIEAFF.

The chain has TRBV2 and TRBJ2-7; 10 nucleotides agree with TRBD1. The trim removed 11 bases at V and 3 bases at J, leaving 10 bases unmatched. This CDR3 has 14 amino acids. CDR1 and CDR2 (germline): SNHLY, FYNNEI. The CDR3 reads CAGTRGQGRYEQYF. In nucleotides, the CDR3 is TGTGCCGGCACAAGGGGACAGGGGCGCTACGAGCAGTACTTC.

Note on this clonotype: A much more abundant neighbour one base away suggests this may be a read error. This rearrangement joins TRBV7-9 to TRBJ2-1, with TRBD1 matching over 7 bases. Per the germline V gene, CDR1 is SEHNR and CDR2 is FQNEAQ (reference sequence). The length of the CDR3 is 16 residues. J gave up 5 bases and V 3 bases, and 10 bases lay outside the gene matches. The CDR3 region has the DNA TGTGCCAGCAGCTTTAACACAGGGGTTTCCCACAATGAGCAGTTCTTC. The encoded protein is CASSFNTGVSHNEQFF.

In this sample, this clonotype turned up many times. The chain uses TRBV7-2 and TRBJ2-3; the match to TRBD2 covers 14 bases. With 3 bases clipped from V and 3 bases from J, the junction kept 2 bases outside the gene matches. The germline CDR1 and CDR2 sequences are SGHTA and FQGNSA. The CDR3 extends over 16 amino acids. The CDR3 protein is CASSFWTSGRTDTQYF. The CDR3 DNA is TGTGCCAGCAGCTTCTGGACTAGCGGGAGGACAGATACGCAGTATTTT.

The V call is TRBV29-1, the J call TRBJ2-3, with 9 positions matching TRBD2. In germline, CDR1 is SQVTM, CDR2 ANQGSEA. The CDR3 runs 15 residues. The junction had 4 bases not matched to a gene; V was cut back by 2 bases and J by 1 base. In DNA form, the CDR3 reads TGCAGCGTTGAATCCCGGACTAGCGGCACAGATACGCAGTATTTT. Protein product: CSVESRTSGTDTQYF.

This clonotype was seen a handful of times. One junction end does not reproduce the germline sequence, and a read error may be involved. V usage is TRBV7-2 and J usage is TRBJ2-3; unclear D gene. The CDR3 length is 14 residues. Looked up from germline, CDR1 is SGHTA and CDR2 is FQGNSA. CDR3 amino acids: CASSLGFVPDSQYF. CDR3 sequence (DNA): TGTGCCAGCAGCCTGGGGTTTGTCCCAGATTCGCAGTATTTT.

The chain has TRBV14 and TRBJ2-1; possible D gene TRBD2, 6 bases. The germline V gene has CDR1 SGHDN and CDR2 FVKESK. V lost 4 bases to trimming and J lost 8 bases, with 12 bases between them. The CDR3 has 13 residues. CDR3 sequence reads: CASSRDFIDEQFF. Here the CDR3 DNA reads TGTGCCAGCAGCCGGGACTTCATCGATGAGCAGTTCTTC.

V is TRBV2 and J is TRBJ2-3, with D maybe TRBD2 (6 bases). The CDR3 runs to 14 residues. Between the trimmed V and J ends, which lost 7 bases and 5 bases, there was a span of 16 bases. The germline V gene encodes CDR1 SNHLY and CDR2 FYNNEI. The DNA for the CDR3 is TGTGCCAGCACCGCCCCGGGGGTCCGAGATACGCAGTATTTT. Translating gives CASTAPGVRDTQYF.

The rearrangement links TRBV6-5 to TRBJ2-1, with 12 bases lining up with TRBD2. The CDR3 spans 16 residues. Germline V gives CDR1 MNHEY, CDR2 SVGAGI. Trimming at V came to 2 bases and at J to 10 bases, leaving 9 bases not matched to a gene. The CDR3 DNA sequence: TGTGCCAGCAGTTACGGGCTAGCGGGAGGGCCGGGGGAGCAGTTCTTC. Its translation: CASSYGLAGGPGEQFF.

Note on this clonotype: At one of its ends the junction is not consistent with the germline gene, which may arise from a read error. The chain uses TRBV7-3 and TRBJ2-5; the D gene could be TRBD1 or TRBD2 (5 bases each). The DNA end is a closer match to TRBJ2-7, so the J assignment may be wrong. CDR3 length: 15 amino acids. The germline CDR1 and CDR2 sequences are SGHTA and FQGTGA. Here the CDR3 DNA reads TGTGTCAGCAGCTTAGTCCCCGGGACCTCGTACGAGCAGTACTTC. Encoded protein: CVSSLVPGTSYEQYF.

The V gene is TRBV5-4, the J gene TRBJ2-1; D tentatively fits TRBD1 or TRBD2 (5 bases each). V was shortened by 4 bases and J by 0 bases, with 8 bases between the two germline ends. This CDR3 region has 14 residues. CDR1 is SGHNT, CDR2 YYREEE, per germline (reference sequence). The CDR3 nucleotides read TGTGCCAGCAGCAAAGGGACCTCCTACAATGAGCAGTTCTTC. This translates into CASSKGTSYNEQFF.

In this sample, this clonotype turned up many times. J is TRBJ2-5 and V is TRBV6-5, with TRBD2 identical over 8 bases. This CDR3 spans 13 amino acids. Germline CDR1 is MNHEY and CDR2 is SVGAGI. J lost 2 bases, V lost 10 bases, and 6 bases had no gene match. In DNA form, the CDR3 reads TGTGCCAACGGGGGGGGGCGGCAAGAGACCCAGTACTTC. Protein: CANGGGRQETQYF.

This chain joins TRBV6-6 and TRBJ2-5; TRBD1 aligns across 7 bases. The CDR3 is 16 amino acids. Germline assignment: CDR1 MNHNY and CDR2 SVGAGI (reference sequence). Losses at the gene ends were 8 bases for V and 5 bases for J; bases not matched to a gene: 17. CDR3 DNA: TGTGCCAGCTCCCCCCACCTCACAGGGGTCGGGGAGACCCAGTACTTC. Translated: CASSPHLTGVGETQYF.